This T cell receptor (beta chain) was recovered during a study of cytomegalovirus exposure and HLA in healthy donors. Overall study results and limits: Because they were indistinguishable, some V segments, including TRBV6-2 and TRBV6-3, were excluded. In vitro confirmation showed three CMV-associated chains to be CMV antigen specific.

CDR3 length equals 15 residues. Trimming removed 4 bases from V and 2 bases from J, with 13 bases in between. CDR1 is SGDLS and CDR2 is YYNGEE in the germline V gene. The PCR was carried out with 60 Vbeta primers and 13 Jbeta primers. Libraries were prepared by immunoSEQ multiplex PCR; TCRdb keeps only in-frame clonotypes and omits some of them. The sample yields around 150,000 clones, 60% to 85% seen once. Comments on this clone: Its specificity is unknown.

This chain connects TRBV9 to TRBJ1-3; possibly TRBD1 for D (5 bases). The source material was PBMCs. The origin of this receptor is a male donor in good health and CMV-seronegative. CDR3 protein: CASSPEGNPGNTIYF. CDR3 nucleotides: TGTGCCAGCAGCCCGGAGGGGAACCCTGGAAACACCATATATTTT.